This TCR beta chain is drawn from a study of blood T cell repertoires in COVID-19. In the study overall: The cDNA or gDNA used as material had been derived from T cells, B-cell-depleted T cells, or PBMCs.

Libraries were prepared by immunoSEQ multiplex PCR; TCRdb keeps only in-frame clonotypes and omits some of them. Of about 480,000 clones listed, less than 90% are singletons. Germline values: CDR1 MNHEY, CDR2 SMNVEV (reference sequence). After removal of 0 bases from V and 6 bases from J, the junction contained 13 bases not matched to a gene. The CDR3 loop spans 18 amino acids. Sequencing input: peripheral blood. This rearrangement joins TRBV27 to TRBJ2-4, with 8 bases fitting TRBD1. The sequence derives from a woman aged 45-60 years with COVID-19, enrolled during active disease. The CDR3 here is CASSLSGPRQGIGNIQYF. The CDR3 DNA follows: TGTGCCAGCAGTTTATCGGGCCCCCGACAGGGGATCGGAAACATTCAGTACTTC.